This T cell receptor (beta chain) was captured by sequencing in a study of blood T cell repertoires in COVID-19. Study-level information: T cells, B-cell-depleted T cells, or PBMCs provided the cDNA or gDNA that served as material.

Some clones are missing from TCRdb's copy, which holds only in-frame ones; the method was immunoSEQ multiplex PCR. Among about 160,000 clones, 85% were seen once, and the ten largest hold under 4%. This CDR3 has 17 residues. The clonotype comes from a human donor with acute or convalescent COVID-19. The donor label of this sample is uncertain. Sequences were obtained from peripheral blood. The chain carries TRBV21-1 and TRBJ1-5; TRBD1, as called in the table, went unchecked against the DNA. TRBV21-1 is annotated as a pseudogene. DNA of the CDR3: TGTGCCAGCAGCAACAACCCAGGGGTCCAGAACAATCAGCCCCAGCATTTT. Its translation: CASSNNPGVQNNQPQHF.